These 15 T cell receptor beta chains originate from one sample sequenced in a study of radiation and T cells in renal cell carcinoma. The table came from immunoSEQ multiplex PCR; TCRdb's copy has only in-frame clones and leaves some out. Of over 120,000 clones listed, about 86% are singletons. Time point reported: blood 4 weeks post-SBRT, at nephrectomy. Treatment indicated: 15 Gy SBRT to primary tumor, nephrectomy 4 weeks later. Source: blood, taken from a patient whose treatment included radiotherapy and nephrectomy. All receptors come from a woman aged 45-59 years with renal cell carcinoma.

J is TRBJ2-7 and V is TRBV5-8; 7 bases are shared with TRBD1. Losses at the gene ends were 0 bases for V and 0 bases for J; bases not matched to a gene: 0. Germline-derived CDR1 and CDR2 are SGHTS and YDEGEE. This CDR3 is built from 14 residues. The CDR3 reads CASSLGDSSYEQYF. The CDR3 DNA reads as TGTGCCAGCAGCTTGGGGGACAGCTCCTACGAGCAGTACTTC.

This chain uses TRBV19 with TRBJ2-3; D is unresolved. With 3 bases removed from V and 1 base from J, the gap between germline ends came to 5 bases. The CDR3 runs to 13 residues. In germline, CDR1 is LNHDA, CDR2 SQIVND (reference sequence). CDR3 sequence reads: CASSIEGTDTQYF. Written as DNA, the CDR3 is TGTGCCAGTAGTATTGAGGGCACAGATACGCAGTATTTT.

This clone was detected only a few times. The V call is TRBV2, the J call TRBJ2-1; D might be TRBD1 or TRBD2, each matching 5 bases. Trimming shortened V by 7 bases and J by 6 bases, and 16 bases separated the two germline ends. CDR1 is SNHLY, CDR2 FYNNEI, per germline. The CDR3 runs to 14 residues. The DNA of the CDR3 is TGTGCCAGCAAATATGGGACCGCCGTCAATGAGCAGTTCTTC. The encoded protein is CASKYGTAVNEQFF. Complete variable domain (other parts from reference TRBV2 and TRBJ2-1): EPEVTQTPSHQVTQMGQEVILRCVPISNHLYFYWYRQILGQKVEFLVSFYNNEISEKSEIFDDQFSVERPDGSNFTLKIRSTKLEDSAMYFCASKYGTAVNEQFFGPGTRLTVL.

The chain's CDR3 is CASSLQGLSEQYF. CDR3 DNA sequence: TGTGCCAGCAGCTTGCAGGGGCTCAGCGAGCAGTACTTC. The chain links TRBV7-2 to TRBJ2-7; D is possibly TRBD1 (6 bases). Germline CDR1 reads SGHTA; CDR2 reads FQGNSA. The CDR3 is made up of 13 amino acids. Trimming left V 3 bases short and J 6 bases short, with 12 bases between.

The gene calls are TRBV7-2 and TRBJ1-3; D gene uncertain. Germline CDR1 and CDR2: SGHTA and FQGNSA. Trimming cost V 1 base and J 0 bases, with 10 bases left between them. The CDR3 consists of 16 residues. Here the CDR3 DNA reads TGTGCCAGCAGCTTAGGTTCGGGAAACTCTGGAAACACCATATATTTT. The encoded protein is CASSLGSGNSGNTIYF.

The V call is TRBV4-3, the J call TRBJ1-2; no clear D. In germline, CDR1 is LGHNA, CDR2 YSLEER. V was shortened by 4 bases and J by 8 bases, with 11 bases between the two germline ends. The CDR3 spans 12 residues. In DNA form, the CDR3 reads TGCGCCAGCAGCCCCTCCCGTTGGGGCTACACCTTC. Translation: CASSPSRWGYTF.

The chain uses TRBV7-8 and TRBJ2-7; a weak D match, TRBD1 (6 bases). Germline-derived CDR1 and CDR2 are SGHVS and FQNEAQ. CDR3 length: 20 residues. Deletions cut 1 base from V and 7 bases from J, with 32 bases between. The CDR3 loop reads CASSLVPLVEARGGLGEQYF. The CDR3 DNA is TGTGCCAGCAGCTTAGTTCCGTTGGTGGAGGCCAGGGGCGGTCTGGGTGAGCAGTACTTC.

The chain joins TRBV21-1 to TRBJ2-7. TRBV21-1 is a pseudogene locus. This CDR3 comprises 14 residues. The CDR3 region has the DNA TGTGCCAGCAGGGACGGACGGAAGTCCTACGAGCAGTACTTC. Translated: CASRDGRKSYEQYF.

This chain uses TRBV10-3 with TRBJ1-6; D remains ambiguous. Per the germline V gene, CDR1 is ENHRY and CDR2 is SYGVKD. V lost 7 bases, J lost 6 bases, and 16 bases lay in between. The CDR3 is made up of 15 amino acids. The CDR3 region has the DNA TGTGCCATCACCCACGACGCGGGAGGTAATTCACCCCTCCACTTT. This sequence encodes CAITHDAGGNSPLHF.

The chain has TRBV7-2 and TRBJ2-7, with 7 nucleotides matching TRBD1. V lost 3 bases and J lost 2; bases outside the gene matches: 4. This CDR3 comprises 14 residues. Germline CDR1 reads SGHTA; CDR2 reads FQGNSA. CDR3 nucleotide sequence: TGTGCCAGCAGCTTCGGGACAGTGACCTACGAGCAGTACTTC. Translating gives CASSFGTVTYEQYF.

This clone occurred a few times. The DNA for the CDR3 is TGTGCCAGCAGTCCAAACAATCAGCCCCAGCATTTT. Translating gives CASSPNNQPQHF. The chain has TRBV28 and TRBJ1-5; D gene uncertain. Trimming pared 5 bases from V and 3 bases from J, leaving 5 bases between. This CDR3 has 12 residues. Germline assignment: CDR1 MDHEN and CDR2 SYDVKM.

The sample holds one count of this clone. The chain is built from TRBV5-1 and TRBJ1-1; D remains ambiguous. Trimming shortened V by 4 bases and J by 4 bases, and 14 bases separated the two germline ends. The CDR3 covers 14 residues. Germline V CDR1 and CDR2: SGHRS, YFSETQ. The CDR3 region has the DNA TGCGCCAGCAGCAGTGTTGGGGTTGGCACTGAAGCTTTCTTT. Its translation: CASSSVGVGTEAFF.

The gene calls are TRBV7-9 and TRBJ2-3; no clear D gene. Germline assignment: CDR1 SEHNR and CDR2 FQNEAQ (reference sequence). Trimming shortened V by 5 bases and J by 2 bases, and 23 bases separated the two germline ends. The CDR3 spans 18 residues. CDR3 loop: CASSRQPGTILDTDTQYF. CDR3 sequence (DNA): TGTGCCAGCAGCAGGCAACCAGGCACCATCCTCGACACAGATACGCAGTATTTT.

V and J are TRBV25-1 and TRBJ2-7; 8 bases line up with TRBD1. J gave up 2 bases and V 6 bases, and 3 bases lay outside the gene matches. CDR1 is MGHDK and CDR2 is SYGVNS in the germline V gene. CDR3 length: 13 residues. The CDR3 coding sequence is TGTGCCAGCAGGTCAGGGGGCCCCTACGAGCAGTACTTC. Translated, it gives CASRSGGPYEQYF.

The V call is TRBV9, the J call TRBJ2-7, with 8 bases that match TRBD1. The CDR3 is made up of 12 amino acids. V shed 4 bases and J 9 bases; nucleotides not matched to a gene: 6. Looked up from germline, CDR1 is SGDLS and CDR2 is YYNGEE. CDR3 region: CASSTGQGLQYF. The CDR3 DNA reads TGTGCCAGCAGCACAGGACAGGGTCTGCAGTACTTC. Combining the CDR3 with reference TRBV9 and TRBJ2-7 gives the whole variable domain DSGVTQTPKHLITATGQRVTLRCSPRSGDLSVYWYQQSLDQGLQFLIQYYNGEERAKGNILERFSAQQFPDLHSELNLSSLELGDSALYFCASSTGQGLQYFGPGTRLTVT.